This entry lists 29 T cell receptor beta chains sequenced from one sample in a study of CD8+CD57+ T cells in acquired aplastic anemia. Selection for sequencing was limited to patients who had shown CD8+CD57+ cell expansion by flow cytometry. It was genomic DNA that served as the template for profiling TCR beta VDJ and CDR3. TCRdb recomputed calls from the reads with MiXCR, one row per CDR3 protein. Among 95,000 to 150,000 distinct CDR3 sequences listed, 30% to 45% were seen once. The sequencing sample was made of sorted CD4+, CD8+, or CD8+CD57+ T cells (not recorded which) from PBMCs. The receptors were sampled from a human donor with aplastic anemia.

This clonotype was seen at least ten times. The chain has TRBV20-1 and TRBJ2-7; D is unclear. There are 16 residues in the CDR3. The germline V gene encodes CDR1 DFQATT and CDR2 SNEGSKA (reference sequence). Trimming left V 5 bases short and J 2 bases short, with 22 bases between. CDR3 sequence: CSASSPGTVTTYEQYF. As DNA, the CDR3 is TGCAGTGCTTCGAGTCCAGGCACCGTCACTACCTACGAGCAGTACTTC.

This clonotype came up many times. This sequence joins TRBV20-1 and TRBJ2-3; D unclear. The CDR3 consists of 13 residues. V lost 5 bases to trimming and J lost 6 bases, with 15 bases between them. From germline, CDR1 is DFQATT and CDR2 SNEGSKA (reference sequence). The CDR3 DNA reads TGCAGTGCTCTAGGATTTGAATGGGATACGCAGTATTTT. Its translation is CSALGFEWDTQYF.

This chain uses TRBV2 with TRBJ2-7; D not resolved. Per germline, CDR1 SNHLY and CDR2 FYNNEI. V dropped 4 bases and J dropped 3 bases, with 10 bases sitting between them. The CDR3 is 13 residues long. The CDR3 is CASSAGRFYEQYF. The CDR3, as DNA: TGTGCCAGCAGTGCGGGCAGATTCTACGAGCAGTACTTC.

This clonotype was observed at least ten times. The chain employs TRBV19 and TRBJ2-7; 9 positions match TRBD1. With V trimmed by 4 bases and J by 3 bases, 1 base remained unmatched. Germline-derived CDR1 and CDR2 are LNHDA and SQIVND (reference sequence). This CDR3 comprises 13 residues. The CDR3 DNA reads as TGTGCCAGTAGTAGGACAGGGGTCTACGAGCAGTACTTC. It is translated as CASSRTGVYEQYF.

This clonotype was detected a few times. V gene TRBV29-1 combines with J gene TRBJ1-2; 9 nucleotides match TRBD1. The CDR3 covers 14 residues. Germline values: CDR1 SQVTM, CDR2 ANQGSEA. V dropped 6 bases and J dropped 4; count of bases not matched to a gene: 9. DNA for the CDR3: TGCAGCGTCTCCCGGGACAGGGACGCCTATGGCTACACCTTC. It is translated as CSVSRDRDAYGYTF.

This clonotype was counted a single time. The V gene is TRBV19, the J gene TRBJ1-1, with 7 nucleotides matching TRBD1. V gave up 10 bases and J gave up 0 bases; unmatched junction bases: 5. Germline V gene lookup returns CDR1 LNHDA and CDR2 SQIVND (reference sequence). This CDR3 contains 13 residues. The CDR3 region has the DNA TGTGCCACCCGGGACAGCTTGAACACTGAAGCTTTCTTT. Translating it yields CATRDSLNTEAFF.

J is TRBJ2-1 and V is TRBV10-3, with TRBD1 as a possible D gene (6 bases). Judging by the DNA end, TRBJ2-7 fits better; the J call may be wrong. CDR3 size: 16 residues. The germline V gene has CDR1 ENHRY and CDR2 SYGVKD. The CDR3 bases are TGTGCCATCAGTGCCACGGACAGTTCCTCCTACAATGAGCAGTACGTC. Its protein is CAISATDSSSYNEQYV.

This clonotype was observed at least ten times. The rearrangement joins TRBV15 to TRBJ2-5; D is ambiguous. The CDR3 runs 14 residues. Looked up from germline, CDR1 is LNHNV and CDR2 is YYDKDF (reference sequence). V lost 1 base to trimming and J lost 1 base, with 7 bases between them. CDR3 DNA: TGTGCCACCAGCAGAGTAATCTCCCAAGAGACCCAGTACTTC. This gives the protein CATSRVISQETQYF.

This clonotype came up many times. The chain has TRBV20-1 and TRBJ2-7, with D maybe TRBD1 (6 bases). Germline CDR1 reads DFQATT; CDR2 reads SNEGSKA (reference sequence). V was trimmed by 4 bases and J by 2 bases, leaving 9 bases between them. The CDR3 is made up of 12 amino acids. The CDR3 protein is CSAKDRPYEQYF. CDR3 nucleotide sequence: TGCAGTGCTAAGGACAGACCCTACGAGCAGTACTTC.

At least ten counts were recorded for this clonotype. V and J are TRBV19 and TRBJ1-2; TRBD1 matches at 8 bases. The CDR3 has 14 amino acids. J was trimmed by 1 base and V by 9 bases; bases with no gene match: 7. Looked up from germline, CDR1 is LNHDA and CDR2 is SQIVND (reference sequence). The CDR3 here is CASLPGGSNYGYTF. In DNA, the CDR3 is TGTGCCAGCCTTCCAGGGGGCAGTAACTATGGCTACACCTTC.

This clonotype was counted many times. The chain recombines TRBV27 with TRBJ2-7; D is possibly TRBD2 (5 bases). Between the trimmed V and J ends, which lost 11 bases and 1 base, there was a span of 18 bases. In germline, CDR1 is MNHEY, CDR2 SMNVEV (reference sequence). CDR3 length: 14 residues. As DNA, the CDR3 is TGTGCCGGCGACCAACGGGGTCCTTCCTACGAGCAGTACTTC. As protein: CAGDQRGPSYEQYF.

This clonotype was counted ten times or more. This chain uses TRBV20-1 with TRBJ1-2; no clear D gene. V gave up 2 bases and J gave up 0 bases, with 10 bases separating them. CDR1 and CDR2 (germline): DFQATT, SNEGSKA (reference sequence). The CDR3 runs to 14 residues. The CDR3 region is CSARWWVPNYGYTF. CDR3 sequence (DNA): TGCAGTGCTAGATGGTGGGTACCTAACTATGGCTACACCTTC.

V gene TRBV10-3 combines with J gene TRBJ1-6; D possibly corresponds to TRBD1 (6 bases). Germline values: CDR1 ENHRY, CDR2 SYGVKD. V was shortened by 10 bases and J by 5 bases, with 15 bases between the two germline ends. The CDR3 has 14 amino acids. CDR3 amino acids: CASRQGQNNSPLHF. The CDR3 DNA follows: TGTGCCAGTAGGCAGGGACAAAATAATTCACCCCTCCACTTT.

In regard to this clonotype: The missing conserved phenylalanine or tryptophan at the end of this CDR3 makes a read error likely. Because the CDR3's place on the DNA is in doubt, the DNA is left out and the CDR3 is given as listed by TCRdb. The gene calls are TRBV10-3 and TRBJ1-6. The CDR3 is 8 amino acids long, termini counted. Germline assignment: CDR1 ENHRY and CDR2 SYGVKD. CDR3 sequence reads: CAISLQRG.

The chain employs TRBV19 and TRBJ1-1, with 10 nucleotides matching TRBD1. The germline V gene has CDR1 LNHDA and CDR2 SQIVND (reference sequence). With 4 bases clipped from V and 0 bases from J, the junction kept 2 bases outside the gene matches. CDR3 length: 15 amino acids. In nucleotides, the CDR3 is TGTGCCAGTAGTACGGGACAGGGGATGAACACTGAAGCTTTCTTT. It yields the protein CASSTGQGMNTEAFF.

As to this clonotype: A junction end diverges from the germline sequence, so it may reflect a read error. The J gene is TRBJ1-2, the V gene TRBV5-8, with TRBD1 matching 7 bases. This CDR3 contains 14 residues. Per the germline V gene, CDR1 is SGHTS and CDR2 is YDEGEE. CDR3 sequence reads: CASSLDRVVYGHTF. DNA of the CDR3: TGTGCCAGCAGCTTAGACAGGGTAGTCTATGGCCACACCTTC.

On this clonotype itself: This may arise from a read error, as a much more abundant clone is one base away. The chain employs TRBV20-1 and TRBJ2-1; TRBD2 might be the D (5 bases). Trimming left V 7 bases short and J 8 bases short, with 18 bases between. Germline V lookup: CDR1 DFQATT, CDR2 SNEGSKA (reference sequence). The CDR3 contains 13 residues. CDR3 residues: CSVKRRQGDEQFF. The CDR3 DNA reads as TGCAGTGTAAAAAGGAGGCAAGGCGATGAGCAGTTCTTC.

The chain employs TRBV2 and TRBJ1-5; 7 positions agree with TRBD1. The CDR3 runs 15 residues. Germline CDR1 reads SNHLY; CDR2 reads FYNNEI. Trimming cost V 8 bases and J 2 bases; bases outside gene matches: 9. The CDR3 region is CASCLDRVGNQPQHF. CDR3 nucleotides: TGTGCCAGCTGCCTCGACAGGGTAGGCAATCAGCCCCAGCATTTT.

This clonotype came up many times. A much more abundant neighbour one base away suggests this may be a read error. The chain employs TRBV10-3 and TRBJ2-4; tentatively, D is TRBD2 (5 bases). The CDR3 loop spans 14 amino acids. In germline, CDR1 is ENHRY, CDR2 SYGVKD. The V end lost 11 bases, the J end lost 1 base, and 15 bases lay between the germline ends. The CDR3 DNA is TGTGCCTCTCCACTGGGCGGGGCCAAAAACATTCAGTACTTC. Amino acid sequence: CASPLGGAKNIQYF.

This clonotype has at least ten counts. The chain uses TRBV7-2 and TRBJ2-5; 14 nucleotides line up with TRBD2. The ends lost 3 bases at V and 3 bases at J; junction bases unmatched: 3. CDR1 SGHTA and CDR2 FQGNSA come from the germline V gene. The CDR3 covers 16 residues. The CDR3 DNA is TGTGCCAGCAGCTTTGGACTAGCGGGGGGAGAAGAGACCCAGTACTTC. It is translated as CASSFGLAGGEETQYF.

This clonotype was picked up many times. The chain is built from TRBV2 and TRBJ1-1; D is uncertain. Per germline, CDR1 SNHLY and CDR2 FYNNEI. This CDR3 region has 12 residues. Trimming took off 8 bases at V and 7 bases at J, with 14 bases between the two ends. The CDR3 DNA follows: TGTGCCAGCGGGCCGAGGAGGGATGAAGCTTTCTTT. It codes for CASGPRRDEAFF.

V usage is TRBV15 and J usage is TRBJ1-2; TRBD1 aligns across 7 bases. Trimming cost V 3 bases and J 7 bases; bases outside gene matches: 14. The CDR3 loop spans 16 amino acids. Germline V gene sequence: CDR1 LNHNV, CDR2 YYDKDF (reference sequence). CDR3 protein: CATSSFGTQGWGGYTF. The CDR3 region has the DNA TGTGCCACCAGCAGTTTTGGTACACAGGGGTGGGGTGGCTACACCTTC.

CDR3 in DNA: TGTGCCAGCAGTGAAGGACAGAGAATAAACACTGAAGCTTTCTTT. Protein product: CASSEGQRINTEAFF. The rearrangement joins TRBV2 to TRBJ1-1, with a weak D call TRBD1 (5 bases). This CDR3 is 15 amino acids long. V was cut by 1 base and J by 2 bases, with 11 bases left in between. Germline V gene lookup returns CDR1 SNHLY and CDR2 FYNNEI.

In its sample, this clonotype was seen a few times. The chain combines TRBV2 with TRBJ1-2; TRBD1 might be the D (5 bases). This CDR3 contains 15 residues. V dropped 6 bases and J dropped 5 bases, with 19 bases sitting between them. Germline loops: CDR1 SNHLY, CDR2 FYNNEI. CDR3 region: CASRGLGDKEYGYTF. The CDR3 coding sequence is TGTGCCAGCAGGGGATTAGGGGATAAGGAATATGGCTACACCTTC.

There are many counts of this clonotype. The chain has TRBV4-1 and TRBJ1-2, with D unresolved. With 2 bases removed from V and 5 bases from J, the gap between germline ends came to 9 bases. Germline V CDR1 and CDR2: MGHRA, YSYEKL. This CDR3 is built from 13 residues. As DNA, the CDR3 is TGCGCCAGCAGCCAACTACATGGGTATGGCTACACCTTC. This encodes CASSQLHGYGYTF.

V and J are TRBV7-2 and TRBJ1-2, with a weak D call TRBD1 (5 bases). In germline, CDR1 is SGHTA, CDR2 FQGNSA. CDR3 length: 14 amino acids. V was clipped by 5 bases and J by 2 bases, with 12 bases between them. CDR3 sequence: CASSARDVNYGYTF. CDR3 in DNA: TGTGCCAGCAGCGCCCGGGACGTAAACTATGGCTACACCTTC. The full variable domain, its missing parts supplied by reference TRBV7-2 and TRBJ1-2, is GAGVSQSPSNKVTEKGKDVELRCDPISGHTALYWYRQSLGQGLEFLIYFQGNSAPDKSGLPSDRFSAERTGGSVSTLTIQRTQQEDSAVYLCASSARDVNYGYTFGSGTRLTVV.

Ten or more counts support this clonotype. The J gene is TRBJ2-7, the V gene TRBV5-5; D not resolved. This CDR3 comprises 10 residues. Germline V lookup: CDR1 SGHKS, CDR2 YYEKEE (reference sequence). CDR3 region: CASGVYEQYF. In DNA, the CDR3 is TGTGCTTCGGGTGTCTACGAGCAGTACTTC.

The rearrangement links TRBV25-1 to TRBJ1-6, with 9 positions matching TRBD1. Trimming removed 4 bases from V and 5 bases from J; junction bases left unmatched: 3. The CDR3 runs to 15 residues. Germline CDR1 is MGHDK and CDR2 is SYGVNS. CDR3 in DNA: TGTGCCAGCAGTGCGGGACAGGGACATAATTCACCCCTCCACTTT. Encoded protein: CASSAGQGHNSPLHF.

Only a few counts were recorded for this clonotype. The rearrangement uses TRBV29-1 and TRBJ1-4; 11 nucleotides align to TRBD1. CDR1 and CDR2 (germline): SQVTM, ANQGSEA. V gave up 6 bases and J gave up 7 bases; unmatched junction bases: 7. The CDR3 has 14 amino acids. Here the CDR3 reads CSVTPGQGGEKLFF. The CDR3 coding sequence is TGCAGCGTCACTCCGGGACAGGGGGGTGAAAAACTGTTTTTT. The full variable domain, in which reference TRBV29-1 and TRBJ1-4 provide the parts outside the CDR3, is SAVISQKPSRDICQRGTSLTIQCQVDSQVTMMFWYRQQPGQSLTLIATANQGSEATYESGFVIDKFPISRPNLTFSTLTVSNMSPEDSSIYLCSVTPGQGGEKLFFGSGTQLSVL.